What follows are 13 T cell receptor beta chains derived from one specimen sequenced in a study of long-term antiretroviral therapy in people with HIV. Survey level was the resolution at which the v3.0 immunoSEQ assay ran. The repertoire was sequenced with immunoSEQ multiplex PCR; TCRdb's copy has only in-frame clones and lacks some. The sample records roughly 25,000 clones, around 80% being singletons. The sequenced sample was unsorted PBMCs, obtained 1.1 years before starting antiretroviral therapy. These receptors were obtained from a woman between 25 and 40 years old with HIV.

The chain joins TRBV5-5 to TRBJ2-1; 7 bases match TRBD2. The J segment lost 4 bases and the V segment lost 4 bases, leaving 8 bases of the junction unmatched. This CDR3 has 15 residues. Germline CDR1 reads SGHKS; CDR2 reads YYEKEE (reference sequence). The CDR3 region has the DNA TGTGCCAGCAGCGGGGGGGGGAGGCCGTACAATGAGCAGTTCTTC. Translation: CASSGGGRPYNEQFF.

The chain employs TRBV7-6 and TRBJ2-7; D is uncertain. Germline V lookup: CDR1 SGHVS, CDR2 FNYEAQ. The V and J ends lost 1 base and 3 bases respectively, with 7 bases between them. This CDR3 comprises 13 residues. DNA of the CDR3: TGTGCCAGCAGCTTAGGGGGTAACTACGAGCAGTACTTC. As protein: CASSLGGNYEQYF.

The V call is TRBV5-8, the J call TRBJ2-7, with D tentatively TRBD1 (6 bases). CDR1 is SGHTS, CDR2 YDEGEE, per germline. The CDR3 runs to 14 residues. The V end was cut by 1 base, the J end by 7 bases, with 15 bases between. The CDR3 nucleotides read TGTGCCAGCAGCTTGTTCGCAGGGGATGTGGAGCAGTACTTC. Translating gives CASSLFAGDVEQYF.

V gene TRBV9 combines with J gene TRBJ2-7; no firm D call. With 6 bases removed from V and 5 bases from J, the gap between germline ends came to 6 bases. This CDR3 has 10 residues. Germline loops: CDR1 SGDLS, CDR2 YYNGEE. CDR3 DNA: TGTGCCAGCACCGTGCACGAGCAGTACGTC. It codes for CASTVHEQYV.

The J gene is TRBJ1-3, the V gene TRBV27; D might be TRBD1 (5 bases). Trimming shortened V by 8 bases and J by 0 bases, and 20 bases separated the two germline ends. This CDR3 has 17 amino acids. From germline, CDR1 is MNHEY and CDR2 SMNVEV (reference sequence). The CDR3 nucleotides read TGTGCCAGCGGGCCTATCGGTGGGGGGGTCTCTGGAAACACCATATATTTT. This sequence encodes CASGPIGGGVSGNTIYF.

This chain links TRBV30 with TRBJ1-1; TRBD1 is a possible D gene (5 bases). The germline V and J ends were trimmed by 5 bases and 4 bases, with 14 bases remaining between them. CDR3 length equals 13 residues. CDR1 is GTSNPN, CDR2 SVGIG, per germline (reference sequence). This chain's CDR3 is CAWGASLSTEAFF. DNA for the CDR3: TGTGCCTGGGGGGCGTCGTTAAGCACTGAAGCTTTCTTT.

The chain's CDR3 is CASSYALGPGGEAFF. DNA for the CDR3: TGTGCCAGCAGTTACGCGTTAGGCCCGGGGGGAGAAGCTTTCTTT. The gene calls are TRBV6-6 and TRBJ1-1; TRBD1 might be the D (5 bases). CDR1 is MNHNY, CDR2 SVGAGI, per germline (reference sequence). This CDR3 is 15 amino acids long. V lost 2 bases and J lost 8, with 18 bases in between.

This clone has just one count. The chain employs TRBV29-1 and TRBJ1-2; tentatively, D is TRBD1 (5 bases). Trimming pared 5 bases from V and 8 bases from J, leaving 21 bases between. Looked up from germline, CDR1 is SQVTM and CDR2 is ANQGSEA. The CDR3 consists of 14 residues. CDR3 DNA: TGCAGCGTTCCCGAATGGACCGGGGAGGGGGGCTACACCTTC. Translated, it gives CSVPEWTGEGGYTF.

The chain has TRBV6-5 and TRBJ2-5; possible D gene TRBD2, 5 bases. The CDR3 runs 13 residues. Germline V gene data show CDR1 as MNHEY and CDR2 as SVGAGI. The V gene lost 5 bases and the J gene lost 3 bases, with 10 bases spanning the gap. Written as DNA, the CDR3 is TGTGCCAGCAGTAACGGGGTCAAAGAGACCCAGTACTTC. Translated, it gives CASSNGVKETQYF.

This clone has a handful of counts. The chain has TRBV19 and TRBJ1-1, with D perhaps matching TRBD1 (6 bases). Germline CDR1 and CDR2: LNHDA and SQIVND (reference sequence). Trimming removed 7 bases at V and 4 bases at J, with 13 bases between. The CDR3 is made up of 13 amino acids. The CDR3 reads CASNHRVGTEAFF. CDR3 nucleotide sequence: TGTGCCAGTAACCACAGGGTTGGCACTGAAGCTTTCTTT.

The CDR3 loop reads CASRADTQYF. DNA for the CDR3: TGTGCCAGCAGGGCAGATACGCAGTATTTT. This chain joins TRBV2 and TRBJ2-3; D is uncertain. The CDR3 length is 10 residues. From germline, CDR1 is SNHLY and CDR2 FYNNEI. Trimming removed 6 bases from V and 4 bases from J, with 2 bases in between.

The rearrangement joins TRBV30 to TRBJ1-6, with D unclear. CDR1 GTSNPN and CDR2 SVGIG come from the germline V gene (reference sequence). Trimming took 0 bases from V and 7 from J, leaving 13 bases between them. The CDR3 is made up of 15 amino acids. The CDR3 protein is CAWSVREGQNSPLHF. CDR3 nucleotide sequence: TGTGCCTGGAGTGTACGGGAAGGGCAGAATTCACCCCTCCACTTT.

This clone rates as medium-sized (0.01 to 0.1%). The chain carries TRBV19 and TRBJ2-1; D uncertain. Germline V lookup: CDR1 LNHDA, CDR2 SQIVND (reference sequence). CDR3 length equals 13 residues. V was shortened by 1 base and J by 3 bases, with 4 bases between the two germline ends. Here the CDR3 DNA reads TGTGCCAGTAGTATAGGCCGCTACAATGAGCAGTTCTTC. Protein: CASSIGRYNEQFF.